Sequencing of this TCR beta chain was carried out in a study of blood T cell repertoires in COVID-19. Study-wide context: Some COVID-19 samples were acute and others convalescent; all came from the United States, Italy and Spain.

The CDR3 sequence is 16 residues long. The germline CDR1 and CDR2 sequences are KGHSH and LQKENI. J lost 0 bases, V lost 2 bases, and 7 bases had no gene match. Per the authors' pipeline: Using reference gene primer amplification, nucleated cell counts were estimated. TCRdb's copy holds only in-frame clones and misses some; the assay was immunoSEQ multiplex PCR. That table supplies the V and J calls and clone size; D and trimming were determined from the DNA. Counted here are 150,000 to 200,000 clones, 76% occurring once; the ten biggest clones make up about a sixth. The TCR sequence derives from a woman in her 50s with acute COVID-19. The chain has TRBV18 and TRBJ2-7; 7 nucleotides align to TRBD1. Specimen: PBMCs or T cells enriched from blood (not recorded which). The CDR3 DNA reads TGTGCCAGCTCACCAGAGGGGGCCCCATTCTCCTACGAGCAGTACGTC. This gives the protein CASSPEGAPFSYEQYV.